This is a list of T cell receptor beta chains from one sample in a study of T cell changes during pregnancy in multiple sclerosis. Produced via immunoSEQ multiplex PCR; TCRdb's table is partial and in-frame only. The data show about 130,000 clones, about 96% seen once. The sample consisted of peripheral blood, taken after pregnancy. Source of these receptors: a female donor with multiple sclerosis, enrolled in a pregnancy study. Each CDR3 is given with its conserved first and last residue. The D gene is left open where the match is weak. Clone size is not always given. Where it is, it says once, few, many or a class for expanded clones.

CDR3nt	CDR3aa	d_gene	j_gene	abundance	v_gene
TGTGCCAGCAGCCCGTGGACAGTACCGTCCTACGAGCAGTACTTC	CASSPWTVPSYEQYF	.	TRBJ2-7	.	TRBV7-2
TGCGCCAGCAGCCAAAACGGACAGGGGTTCTATGGCTACACCTTC	CASSQNGQGFYGYTF	TRBD1	TRBJ1-2	.	TRBV4-1
TGTGCCAGCAGCCCGGGACGCGCCGGCAGGGGGCTTGGCTACACCTTC	CASSPGRAGRGLGYTF	TRBD1	TRBJ1-2	.	TRBV7-2
TGTGCCACCAGCAGAGATCTTCGGCAAGAGACCCAGTACTTC	CATSRDLRQETQYF	.	TRBJ2-5	.	TRBV15
TGTGCCAGCAGTCCCCCTAGGTTAGTCACCGGGGAGCTGTTTTTT	CASSPPRLVTGELFF	.	TRBJ2-2	.	TRBV28
TGTGCCACCAGCACGACAGGGGGTGAAGCTTTCTTT	CATSTTGGEAFF	TRBD1	TRBJ1-1	.	TRBV15
TGCGCCAGCAGCTTGAATCCCGTGGGGGGCTACAATGAGCAGTTCTTC	CASSLNPVGGYNEQFF	.	TRBJ2-1	.	TRBV5-1
TGCGCCAGCAGCCAAGAAGGGGGTTCGGTCTACGAGCAGTACTTC	CASSQEGGSVYEQYF	.	TRBJ2-7	.	TRBV4-3
TGCGCCAGCAGTGATATTTTGAACACTGAAGCTTTCTTT	CASSDILNTEAFF	.	TRBJ1-1	.	TRBV10-2
TGCAGTGTACAGCCGCGGGGTGAAGCTTTCTTT	CSVQPRGEAFF	.	TRBJ1-1	.	TRBV20-1
TGTGCCAGCAGCCTCCTCTCCGGGACAGTAACTAATGAAAAACTGTTTTTT	CASSLLSGTVTNEKLFF	TRBD1	TRBJ1-4	.	TRBV5-6
TGTGCCAGCAGCTTCTTACAAGAGACCCAGTACTTC	CASSFLQETQYF	.	TRBJ2-5	.	TRBV7-6
TGTGCCAGCAGCCTCTCCCGGACTAGCGGGATGAATACGCAGTATTTT	CASSLSRTSGMNTQYF	TRBD2	TRBJ2-3	.	TRBV5-4
TGTGCCAGCAGCCTATTAGCGGGAGTTAGCAATGAGCAGTTCTTC	CASSLLAGVSNEQFF	TRBD2	TRBJ2-1	.	TRBV7-6
TGTGCCAGCAGAACGGCGGGGGGAACCTATGGCTACACCTTC	CASRTAGGTYGYTF	.	TRBJ1-2	.	TRBV5-4
TGTGCCAGCAGTTTTGGGACTAGCGGGTCCTACAATGAGCAGTTCTTC	CASSFGTSGSYNEQFF	TRBD2	TRBJ2-1	.	TRBV27
TGTGCCAGCAGCCGCTCCGGACAGGGGTCCTACGAGCAGTACTTC	CASSRSGQGSYEQYF	TRBD1	TRBJ2-7	.	TRBV14
TGTGCCAGCAGCTTGGGCGACAGGGGCCTCGACGGCTACACCTTC	CASSLGDRGLDGYTF	TRBD1	TRBJ1-2	.	TRBV5-5
TGTGCCAGCAGCCAAGAACCTAGCGGGAGCTCCTACAATGAGCAGTTCTTC	CASSQEPSGSSYNEQFF	TRBD2	TRBJ2-1	.	TRBV4-2
TGTGCCAGCAGGAGGGCCGAGGAGCAGTACTTC	CASRRAEEQYF	.	TRBJ2-7	.	TRBV6-6
TGTGCCAGCAGCTCGGGACTAGCGGGAGTACAAGAGACCCAGTACTTC	CASSSGLAGVQETQYF	TRBD2	TRBJ2-5	.	TRBV7-2
TGTGCCAGCAGTTGGGTAGCGGGAGATCTAGATACGCAGTATTTT	CASSWVAGDLDTQYF	TRBD2	TRBJ2-3	.	TRBV27
TGTGCCAGCAGCCACGCCCCCCCGGGTGGGTTCGCGGGTGGGGCCAACGTCCTGACTTTC	CASSHAPPGGFAGGANVLTF	.	TRBJ2-6	.	TRBV27
TGCGCCAGCAGCCCAAGGACTAGCGGGGCCACAGATACGCAGTATTTT	CASSPRTSGATDTQYF	TRBD2	TRBJ2-3	once	TRBV5-1
TGTGCCAGCAGCTCCTTAGAGGCAGATACGCAGTATTTT	CASSSLEADTQYF	.	TRBJ2-3	.	TRBV5-4
TGTGCCAGCAGTGCCCAGACTAGCGGGAGGCAGACCCAGTACTTC	CASSAQTSGRQTQYF	TRBD2	TRBJ2-5	.	TRBV6-4
TGCGCCAGCAGCCAAAGCAGCGCGGATGAGCAGTTCTTC	CASSQSSADEQFF	.	TRBJ2-1	.	TRBV4-3
TGTGCCAGCAGCCCCTTTCAGGGCTCTGGAAACACCATATATTTT	CASSPFQGSGNTIYF	.	TRBJ1-3	.	TRBV6-5
TGCGCCAGCAGGAAGGGACTAGCGGCCGGGGAGCTGTTTTTT	CASRKGLAAGELFF	TRBD2	TRBJ2-2	.	TRBV4-3
TGTGCCAGCAGCTTAGGGATTAGCGGGGGACAAGAGACCCAGTACTTC	CASSLGISGGQETQYF	TRBD2	TRBJ2-5	.	TRBV7-3
TGTGCCAGCAGCTTGTCAAGGAGCTCTGGAAACACCATATATTTT	CASSLSRSSGNTIYF	.	TRBJ1-3	.	TRBV5-6
TGTGCCACCAGTCCACAGGGCCTAACTATGGGAAGTGAAAAACTGTTTTTT	CATSPQGLTMGSEKLFF	.	TRBJ1-4	.	TRBV15
TGTGCCATCAGTGATAGGGGGCGCATCACAGATACGCAGTATTTT	CAISDRGRITDTQYF	TRBD1	TRBJ2-3	once	TRBV10-3
TGTGCCTCGCCCCCGGACAGGGGATTTGAAGCTTTCTTT	CASPPDRGFEAFF	TRBD1	TRBJ1-1	.	TRBV2
TGTGCCAGCAGCTTAGGAGGGGTCCCGACAGATACGCAGTATTTT	CASSLGGVPTDTQYF	.	TRBJ2-3	.	TRBV13
TGCGCCAGCAGCCAAGAAACAGGCTTCTATGGCTACACCTTC	CASSQETGFYGYTF	.	TRBJ1-2	once	TRBV4-3
TGTGCCAGCAGCAAACACAGGGAGACCCAGTACTTC	CASSKHRETQYF	.	TRBJ2-5	.	TRBV21-1
TGCGCCAGCAGCTTGGGCCCAACCGGCTCTGGAAACACCATATATTTT	CASSLGPTGSGNTIYF	.	TRBJ1-3	.	TRBV5-1
TGTGCCACCAGCAGGGACAGGGGGCTGATTGGCTACACCTTC	CATSRDRGLIGYTF	TRBD1	TRBJ1-2	.	TRBV15
TGTGCCAGCAGTGAAGCTACTAGCCATTCTGAGCAGTACTTC	CASSEATSHSEQYF	.	TRBJ2-7	.	TRBV25-1
TGTGCCAGCAGTGGACTAGCGGGAGGGCCGACGAACACCGGGGAGCTGTTTTTT	CASSGLAGGPTNTGELFF	TRBD2	TRBJ2-2	.	TRBV5-4
TGCAGCGCCCGGTCAGGGTACAATGAGCAGTTCTTC	CSARSGYNEQFF	.	TRBJ2-1	.	TRBV29-1
TGTGCCAGCAGTGAACGTGGGCCCGCCGGGGAGCTGTTTTTT	CASSERGPAGELFF	.	TRBJ2-2	.	TRBV2
TGTGCCAGCAATGGCAGGGTACGTGTTGGCTACACCTTC	CASNGRVRVGYTF	.	TRBJ1-2	.	TRBV2
TGTGCCAGCAGCCCTCCTCTCAGGCGAGGAAACACCATATATTTT	CASSPPLRRGNTIYF	.	TRBJ1-3	.	TRBV7-9
TGTGCCAGCAGCCTCCGACTAGCGGGAGGTTTTCCGACAGATACGCAGTATTTT	CASSLRLAGGFPTDTQYF	TRBD2	TRBJ2-3	.	TRBV4-2
TGTGCAAGTCGCCCCTATTGGGAGCGGGACGGTCGAGAGACCCAGTACTTC	CASRPYWERDGRETQYF	.	TRBJ2-5	.	TRBV12-2
TGTGCCAGCAGTCTAGGGCACGGGGGGGCGAGTTTCGATGAGCAGTTCTTC	CASSLGHGGASFDEQFF	TRBD2	TRBJ2-1	.	TRBV28
TGCGCCAGCAGCTTGGATCGTGCTAAGTTCTTC	CASSLDRAKFF	.	TRBJ2-1	.	TRBV5-1